This T cell receptor (beta chain) was captured in a study of blood T cell repertoires in COVID-19. Looking at the study overall: Acute and convalescent COVID-19 specimens originated in the United States, Italy and Spain.

TCRdb's table, derived via immunoSEQ multiplex PCR, lists solely in-frame clones and lacks some. The repertoire holds around 88,000 clones, with 70% to 90% as singletons. V lost 7 bases, J lost 4 bases, and 10 bases stayed unmatched. The CDR3 runs to 14 residues. In germline, CDR1 is MNHEY, CDR2 SVGAGI. Material: peripheral blood. The receptor comes from a woman aged 80 or older with acute or convalescent COVID-19. This chain uses TRBV6-5 with TRBJ2-7; 7 bases line up with TRBD1. As DNA, the CDR3 is TGTGCCAGCAAGGGGGCCGGTTTTCCTTACGAGCAGTACTTC. It encodes CASKGAGFPYEQYF.